One sample yielded the 13 T cell receptor beta chains listed below, sequenced in a study of blood T cell repertoires in COVID-19 (TCRdb year 2020). The receptor library was made with the immunoSEQ multiplex PCR assay. In TCRdb, the immuneACCESS table is reduced to in-frame sequences with V and J assigned. These tables do not hold every clone; where another copy was compared, an unresolved V gene accounts for under half, and the others remain unexplained. The sample table lists roughly 360,000 clones, 88% of them with a count of one. The top ten hold 0.95% to 1% of the sample. Input material: PBMCs or T cells enriched from blood (not recorded which). The source of these receptors is a woman aged 25-40 years with acute COVID-19.

This clone showed up just a few times. The chain links TRBV27 to TRBJ2-7; tentatively, D is TRBD1 (5 bases). CDR1 and CDR2 from the germline V gene are MNHEY and SMNVEV (reference sequence). The CDR3 length is 16 residues. V was shortened by 6 bases and J by 6 bases, with 24 bases between the two germline ends. The DNA of the CDR3 is TGTGCCAGCAGCACTTATCAAGGGGCGAAGGGGTTCGAGCAGTACTTC. It encodes CASSTYQGAKGFEQYF.

V usage is TRBV19 and J usage is TRBJ1-1; 7 nucleotides align to TRBD1. Losses at the gene ends were 6 bases for V and 3 bases for J; bases not matched to a gene: 10. The germline V gene has CDR1 LNHDA and CDR2 SQIVND (reference sequence). This CDR3 comprises 15 residues. The CDR3 DNA follows: TGTGCCAGTAGCCCAAGGCGGGACAGAGACACTGAAGCTTTCTTT. It yields the protein CASSPRRDRDTEAFF.

The J gene is TRBJ2-7, the V gene TRBV6-6; D is perhaps TRBD2 (6 bases). With 8 bases removed from V and 0 bases from J, the gap between germline ends came to 17 bases. The CDR3 length is 15 residues. Germline assignment: CDR1 MNHNY and CDR2 SVGAGI (reference sequence). The CDR3 DNA reads TGTGCCAGCCGCCGAGGGACGGACTACTCCTACGAGCAGTACTTC. It specifies CASRRGTDYSYEQYF.

The chain is built from TRBV6-5 and TRBJ2-7; 12 positions agree with TRBD2. The CDR3 is 14 residues long. Germline lookup yields CDR1 MNHEY and CDR2 SVGAGI. The V segment lost 5 bases and the J segment 6 bases; nucleotides outside the gene matches: 5. CDR3 sequence reads: CASSPTSGGSEQYF. Here the CDR3 DNA reads TGTGCCAGCAGTCCGACTAGCGGGGGTAGCGAGCAGTACTTC.

The genes are TRBV18 and TRBJ1-1; unclear D gene. Germline V gene data show CDR1 as KGHSH and CDR2 as LQKENI. Trimming removed 0 bases from V and 2 bases from J, with 16 bases in between. There are 17 residues in the CDR3. CDR3 DNA: TGTGCCAGCTCACCACCGGGCTCGGGAGGGAGAAACACTGAAGCTTTCTTT. As protein: CASSPPGSGGRNTEAFF. The variable domain in full, with the rest retrieved from reference TRBV18 and TRBJ1-1, is NAGVMQNPRHLVRRRGQEARLRCSPMKGHSHVYWYRQLPEEGLKFMVYLQKENIIDESGMPKERFSAEFPKEGPSILRIQQVVRGDSAAYFCASSPPGSGGRNTEAFFGQGTRLTVV.

DNA for the CDR3: TGTGCCAGCACCCTAGGGGGAAGTGAAGCTTTCTTT. Its protein is CASTLGGSEAFF. The chain has TRBV25-1 and TRBJ1-1, with D tentatively TRBD1 (6 bases). The CDR3 length is 12 residues. Looked up from germline, CDR1 is MGHDK and CDR2 is SYGVNS. Deletions cut 7 bases from V and 7 bases from J, with 13 bases between.

This chain uses TRBV7-9 with TRBJ1-1, with 8 bases that match TRBD1. CDR3 length: 15 amino acids. The germline CDR1 and CDR2 sequences are SEHNR and FQNEAQ (reference sequence). The ends lost 5 bases at V and 7 bases at J; junction bases unmatched: 12. Here the CDR3 reads CASSPQGALGGEAFF. In DNA, the CDR3 is TGTGCCAGCAGCCCCCAGGGGGCCCTCGGGGGTGAAGCTTTCTTT.

V gene TRBV7-7 combines with J gene TRBJ2-5; 8 bases line up with TRBD2. CDR3 length equals 15 residues. Germline V lookup: CDR1 SSHAT, CDR2 FNYEAQ (reference sequence). The ends lost 5 bases at V and 5 bases at J; junction bases unmatched: 10. The CDR3 coding sequence is TGTGCCAGCAGCCGTCTTACGGGGGGGATCGAGACCCAGTACTTC. Amino acid sequence: CASSRLTGGIETQYF. Looking up the rest from reference TRBV7-7 and TRBJ2-5 gives the full variable domain: GAGVSQSPRYKVTKRGQDVTLRCDPISSHATLYWYQQALGQGPEFLTYFNYEAQPDKSGLPSDRFSAERPEGSISTLTIQRTEQRDSAMYRCASSRLTGGIETQYFGPGTRLLVL.

The V and J genes are TRBV7-2 and TRBJ2-4, with 8 bases fitting TRBD2. This CDR3 is built from 18 residues. With 4 bases clipped from V and 5 bases from J, the junction kept 16 bases outside the gene matches. CDR1 and CDR2 (germline): SGHTA, FQGNSA. This CDR3 is CASSSSGTRIFGENIQYF. The CDR3 DNA reads TGTGCCAGCAGCTCTTCCGGGACTAGAATTTTCGGCGAAAACATTCAGTACTTC.

The chain links TRBV9 to TRBJ1-6, with 9 bases lining up with TRBD1. V was pared by 2 bases and J by 11 bases, with 14 bases of the junction left unmatched. CDR3 length equals 17 residues. Germline CDR1 SGDLS, CDR2 YYNGEE. This CDR3 reads CASSVWDRVSGRAPLHF. As DNA, the CDR3 is TGTGCCAGCAGCGTGTGGGACAGGGTTTCAGGGCGGGCACCCCTCCACTTT.

The gene calls are TRBV7-6 and TRBJ1-5, with 9 bases fitting TRBD1. CDR3 length: 17 residues. With V trimmed by 5 bases and J by 6 bases, 14 bases remained unmatched. The germline CDR1 and CDR2 sequences are SGHVS and FNYEAQ. The CDR3 reads CASSAPGQGLAGQPQHF. DNA of the CDR3: TGTGCCAGCAGCGCCCCGGGACAGGGTTTAGCGGGTCAGCCCCAGCATTTT.

The chain joins TRBV19 to TRBJ2-7, with D possibly TRBD2 on 7 matching bases. Germline CDR1 reads LNHDA; CDR2 reads SQIVND (reference sequence). This CDR3 has 15 residues. Trimming took off 9 bases at V and 5 bases at J, with 23 bases between the two ends. DNA for the CDR3: TGTGCCAGCGGAGCATGGGGGGGCCCTCTCGACGAGCAGTACTTC. Its translation is CASGAWGGPLDEQYF. Drawing the rest from reference TRBV19 and TRBJ2-7, the complete variable domain is DGGITQSPKYLFRKEGQNVTLSCEQNLNHDAMYWYRQDPGQGLRLIYYSQIVNDFQKGDIAEGYSVSREKKESFPLTVTSAQKNPTAFYLCASGAWGGPLDEQYFGPGTRLTVT.

The chain couples TRBV9 to TRBJ1-6; a possible D gene is TRBD1 (6 bases). Germline-derived CDR1 and CDR2 are SGDLS and YYNGEE. The CDR3 covers 15 residues. Trimming removed 4 bases at V and 8 bases at J, with 16 bases between. CDR3 coding DNA: TGTGCCAGCAGCCCTCCAACAGGGCTTTATTCACCCCTCCACTTT. Its protein is CASSPPTGLYSPLHF.